These T cell receptor beta chains were read from a single sample in a study of breast tumors, draining lymph nodes, adjacent tissues. TCRdb fed the multiplex PCR reads into MiXCR, producing one record per CDR3 protein. The sample lists 47,000 or so distinct CDR3 sequences, 20% to 25% occurring once. Sequenced sample: breast tumor tissue. The receptors come from a female donor with breast cancer. Some clones in this sample may be carry-over from other donors' samples. Both conserved end residues are part of each CDR3. Fields, in order: J gene, clone size, V gene, D gene, CDR3 DNA, CDR3 protein. The D gene is left open where the match is weak. Expanded clones are given a class, and other clones once, few, many or no size at all.

TRBJ1-2 | few | TRBV7-9 | - | TGTGCCAGCGGCCGACAGCAGCAAGGGGGCTACACCTTC | CASGRQQQGGYTF
TRBJ1-6 | many | TRBV20-1 | - | TGCAGTGCCAGGGACACCTCAAGCTCCTATAATTCACCCCTCCACTTT | CSARDTSSSYNSPLHF
TRBJ2-5 | many | TRBV5-1 | TRBD1 | TGCGCCAGCAGCCACAGGGGGCCTTCGGAGACCCAGTACTTC | CASSHRGPSETQYF
TRBJ2-6 | - | TRBV10-3 | - | TGTGCCATCAGTGGGATAGGGGGAATCTCTGGGGCCAACGTCCTGACTTTC | CAISGIGGISGANVLTF
TRBJ1-5 | many | TRBV6-1 | - | TGTGCCAGCAGTGTTTCTAGTGCTCGAAGCAATCAGCCCCAGCATTTT | CASSVSSARSNQPQHF
TRBJ1-6 | many | TRBV27 | - | TGTGCCAGCAGGTTGACAGGAAGTAATTCACCCCTCCACTTT | CASRLTGSNSPLHF
TRBJ2-7 | many | TRBV7-8 | - | TGTGCCAGCAGCCCCCGGACAGCCTACTACGAGCAGTACTTC | CASSPRTAYYEQYF
TRBJ1-3 | - | TRBV7-6 | - | TGTGCCAGCAGCTTGGGCGGAGACACCATATATTTT | CASSLGGDTIYF
TRBJ2-3 | many | TRBV15 | - | TGTGCCACCAGCAGGGGTGGCGTGGATCGCACAGATACGCAGTATTTT | CATSRGGVDRTDTQYF
TRBJ2-1 | many | TRBV13 | TRBD2 | TGTGCCAGCAGTCCTCTAGCGGGGGTGACCCACAATGAGCAGTTCTTC | CASSPLAGVTHNEQFF
TRBJ2-1 | - | TRBV10-3 | TRBD2 | TGTGCCATCAGGGGACTAGGCTCCTACAATGGGCAGTTCTTC | CAIRGLGSYNGQFF
TRBJ2-3 | many | TRBV20-1 | TRBD2 | TGCAGTGCATTTCCGGGACTAGCGGAGTTCACAGATACGCAGTATTTT | CSAFPGLAEFTDTQYF
TRBJ2-2 | many | TRBV5-1 | - | TGCGCCAGCAGCTCGGGGGAGCTAGCTCCCGGCGGGGAGCTGTTTTTT | CASSSGELAPGGELFF
TRBJ2-1 | - | TRBV6-5 | TRBD2 | TGTGCTAGCAGTTACGGGCTAGCGGATTCTTACAATGAGCAGTTCTTC | CASSYGLADSYNEQFF
TRBJ1-2 | many | TRBV2 | - | TGTGCCAGCAGCCCGGAATATGGCTACACCTTC | CASSPEYGYTF
TRBJ1-6 | many | TRBV7-2 | - | TGTGCCAGCAGCTTAGTAGGGGGTTCACCCCTCCACTTT | CASSLVGGSPLHF
TRBJ1-2 | medium-sized | TRBV19 | TRBD1 | TGTGCCAGTACTCGGACAGGGAGTAACTATGGCTACACCTTC | CASTRTGSNYGYTF
TRBJ1-3 | many | TRBV5-1 | TRBD1 | TGCGCCAGCAGGTCGACAGGGACCGGAAACACCATATATTTT | CASRSTGTGNTIYF
TRBJ2-2 | many | TRBV6-6 | TRBD1 | TGTGCCACCATGGACAGGGGAAAGGGCGGGGAGCTGTTTTTT | CATMDRGKGGELFF
TRBJ1-6 | many | TRBV6-5 | - | TGTGCCAGCAGTCTGTTGCGACGGGCCGGGGATTCACCCCTCCACTTT | CASSLLRRAGDSPLHF